These 32 T cell receptor beta chains were sequenced from one sample in a study of beta chain features in type 1 diabetes. Study-wide results and limits: All four CD4+ subsets of Type 1 diabetes patients contained TCRB CDR3s that were moderately but significantly shorter.

These receptors are not linked to any known antigen. The authors reverse transcribed all of the isolated RNA, so sequencing captured expressed TCRB transcripts. The protocol was immunoSEQ multiplex PCR, while the TCRdb copy is restricted to in-frame clones and leaves out a portion. The sample lists tens of thousands of clones, around 49% occurring once. The sequencing sample was made of central memory CD4+ T cells from blood. All receptors come from a man between 25 and 39 years old with type 1 diabetes.

This chain connects TRBV2 to TRBJ2-1; 7 nucleotides match TRBD2. Germline trimming cut 11 bases from V and 8 bases from J; bases unmatched to any gene: 12. Per the germline V gene, CDR1 is SNHLY and CDR2 is FYNNEI. The CDR3 loop spans 13 amino acids. The CDR3 is CAFKRGLADEQFF. In DNA, the CDR3 is TGTGCCTTCAAACGAGGTCTAGCGGATGAGCAGTTCTTC.

The J gene is TRBJ2-3, the V gene TRBV5-1, with 8 bases identical to TRBD2. Germline-derived CDR1 and CDR2 are SGHRS and YFSETQ. The CDR3 has 17 amino acids. V lost 2 bases, J lost 4 bases, and 12 bases stayed unmatched. CDR3 sequence reads: CASSFRTSRERSDTQYF. The DNA for the CDR3 is TGCGCCAGCAGCTTTAGGACTAGCAGGGAGAGATCAGATACGCAGTATTTT.

The genes are TRBV18 and TRBJ2-7, with 12 bases fitting TRBD1. Trimming at V came to 4 bases and at J to 2 bases, leaving 3 bases not matched to a gene. The CDR3 extends over 15 amino acids. Germline values: CDR1 KGHSH, CDR2 LQKENI. The CDR3: CASSLGTGGTYEQYF. CDR3 in DNA: TGTGCCAGCTCACTCGGGACAGGGGGCACCTACGAGCAGTACTTC.

The chain couples TRBV15 to TRBJ2-3, with a tentative D call TRBD2 (6 bases). Germline CDR1 LNHNV, CDR2 YYDKDF (reference sequence). Trimming left V 5 bases short and J 5 bases short, with 14 bases between. The CDR3 totals 14 residues. DNA for the CDR3: TGTGCCACCAGCCGAGGCGGGGAGAGAGATACGCAGTATTTT. Protein product: CATSRGGERDTQYF.

The chain uses TRBV11-3 and TRBJ2-1; 8 bases map to TRBD2. This CDR3 has 14 residues. Looked up from germline, CDR1 is SGHNT and CDR2 is YENEEA. Trimming took 6 bases from V and 8 from J; bases not matched to a gene: 9. CDR3 loop: CASSPTGGLDEQFF. In DNA, the CDR3 is TGTGCCAGCAGTCCCACGGGGGGGCTGGATGAGCAGTTCTTC.

The CDR3 DNA reads as TGCGCCAGCAGCTCCGACAGGGTCGGGGGCTACACCTTC. Translation gives CASSSDRVGGYTF. V and J are TRBV5-1 and TRBJ1-2; 7 bases are a match to TRBD1. J lost 8 bases, V lost 3 bases, and 7 bases had no gene match. CDR3 size: 13 residues. From germline, CDR1 is SGHRS and CDR2 YFSETQ. Supplemented by reference TRBV5-1 and TRBJ1-2, the full variable domain reads KAGVTQTPRYLIKTRGQQVTLSCSPISGHRSVSWYQQTPGQGLQFLFEYFSETQRNKGNFPGRFSGRQFSNSRSEMNVSTLELGDSALYLCASSSDRVGGYTFGSGTRLTVV.

This clone was counted only a few times. The chain combines TRBV5-1 with TRBJ2-7, with TRBD2 as a possible D gene (5 bases). Trimming removed 0 bases from V and 4 bases from J, with 8 bases in between. The CDR3 runs 13 residues. From germline, CDR1 is SGHRS and CDR2 YFSETQ. The CDR3 DNA reads TGCGCCAGCAGCTTGGACGGAGGTTACGAGCAGTACTTC. This gives the protein CASSLDGGYEQYF. The full variable domain, completed using reference TRBV5-1 and TRBJ2-7, is KAGVTQTPRYLIKTRGQQVTLSCSPISGHRSVSWYQQTPGQGLQFLFEYFSETQRNKGNFPGRFSGRQFSNSRSEMNVSTLELGDSALYLCASSLDGGYEQYFGPGTRLTVT.

The chain carries TRBV19 and TRBJ2-7, with 11 bases aligning to TRBD1. The CDR3 spans 15 residues. The J segment lost 5 bases and the V segment lost 5 bases, leaving 8 bases of the junction unmatched. CDR1 is LNHDA, CDR2 SQIVND, per germline (reference sequence). The DNA of the CDR3 is TGTGCCAGTAGTTCACCCGGACAGGGGGCCCACGAGCAGTACTTC. Translation: CASSSPGQGAHEQYF.

V and J are TRBV7-2 and TRBJ2-5; 7 bases agree with TRBD1. The germline V gene has CDR1 SGHTA and CDR2 FQGNSA. The CDR3 loop spans 14 amino acids. V lost 0 bases to trimming and J lost 5 bases; unmatched junction nucleotides: 3. The CDR3 nucleotides read TGTGCCAGCAGCTTAGCCACAGGGGTGGAGACCCAGTACTTC. This encodes CASSLATGVETQYF.

There are a few counts of this clone. The chain joins TRBV7-2 to TRBJ2-7; 8 nucleotides line up with TRBD2. The CDR3 has 13 amino acids. V dropped 3 bases and J dropped 3; count of bases not matched to a gene: 1. CDR1 is SGHTA, CDR2 FQGNSA, per germline. In DNA, the CDR3 is TGTGCCAGCAGCTTTAGCGGGAACTACGAGCAGTACTTC. This codes for CASSFSGNYEQYF.

This clone has a handful of counts. The chain combines TRBV7-9 with TRBJ2-7; D may be TRBD1 (5 bases). CDR3 length: 14 residues. CDR1 is SEHNR, CDR2 FQNEAQ, per germline (reference sequence). Between the trimmed V and J ends, which lost 2 bases and 1 base, there was a span of 9 bases. CDR3 amino acids: CASSLPRVSYEQYF. DNA of the CDR3: TGTGCCAGCAGCTTACCCAGGGTATCCTACGAGCAGTACTTC. Full variable domain (rest looked up from reference TRBV7-9 and TRBJ2-7): DTGVSQNPRHKITKRGQNVTFRCDPISEHNRLYWYRQTLGQGPEFLTYFQNEAQLEKSRLLSDRFSAERPKGSFSTLEIQRTEQGDSAMYLCASSLPRVSYEQYFGPGTRLTVT.

This clone appeared a single time. The rearrangement uses TRBV12-5 and TRBJ1-4, with TRBD1 identical over 9 bases. Per germline, CDR1 LGHNT and CDR2 FRNRAP. J lost 10 bases, V lost 1 base, and 16 bases had no gene match. This CDR3 spans 18 amino acids. This chain's CDR3 is CASGLAQRTTGGGGKLFF. DNA of the CDR3: TGTGCTAGTGGTTTGGCCCAGAGAACGACAGGGGGAGGTGGAAAACTGTTTTTT.

This clone was recorded a few times. This sequence joins TRBV7-9 and TRBJ1-1, with D unresolved. Trimming took off 1 base at V and 7 bases at J, with 7 bases between the two ends. CDR1 SEHNR and CDR2 FQNEAQ come from the germline V gene (reference sequence). The length of the CDR3 is 12 residues. CDR3 protein: CASSLVSSEAFF. DNA of the CDR3: TGTGCCAGCAGCTTAGTGTCGAGTGAAGCTTTCTTT.

This clone was seen only a few times. The rearrangement joins TRBV29-1 to TRBJ2-2; 7 nucleotides line up with TRBD1. Germline V gene sequence: CDR1 SQVTM, CDR2 ANQGSEA. There are 16 residues in the CDR3. The V and J ends lost 4 bases and 5 bases, in that order; junction bases with no gene match: 13. This CDR3 is CSVVPPEGGSTGELFF. DNA of the CDR3: TGCAGCGTTGTGCCCCCGGAAGGGGGCAGTACCGGGGAGCTGTTTTTT.

This clone has a handful of counts. V usage is TRBV30 and J usage is TRBJ2-1; D might be TRBD1 (6 bases). V shed 6 bases and J shed 2 bases, with 11 bases lying between them. The CDR3 consists of 13 residues. Germline CDR1 and CDR2: GTSNPN and SVGIG (reference sequence). For the CDR3, the DNA is TGTGCCTGTGGGACACCTCCCTACAATGAGCAGTTCTTC. Its protein is CACGTPPYNEQFF.

This rearrangement joins TRBV4-1 to TRBJ2-1; 10 bases map to TRBD2. The J segment lost 2 bases and the V segment lost 3 bases, leaving 7 bases of the junction unmatched. Germline CDR1 reads MGHRA; CDR2 reads YSYEKL. The CDR3 has 17 amino acids. In nucleotides, the CDR3 is TGCGCCAGCAGCCAGGGAGAGCGGGGGGGCACCTACAATGAGCAGTTCTTC. It encodes CASSQGERGGTYNEQFF.

The gene calls are TRBV7-2 and TRBJ2-5; 7 bases map to TRBD2. V lost 7 bases and J lost 0; bases outside the gene matches: 8. Germline V lookup: CDR1 SGHTA, CDR2 FQGNSA. The CDR3 totals 15 residues. The CDR3 here is CASTPGSGYQETQYF. CDR3 bases: TGTGCCAGCACCCCGGGTAGCGGGTACCAAGAGACCCAGTACTTC.

This chain links TRBV18 with TRBJ2-1; the match to TRBD1 covers 7 bases. Germline lookup yields CDR1 KGHSH and CDR2 LQKENI. This CDR3 spans 16 amino acids. Unmatched junction bases numbered 12, after V lost 0 bases and J lost 10 bases. In DNA form, the CDR3 reads TGTGCCAGCTCACCACCAGCACAGGGGCGCTCCATAGAGCAGTTCTTC. It specifies CASSPPAQGRSIEQFF.

This clone was seen only a few times. The chain couples TRBV19 to TRBJ2-1, with D unresolved. Trimming removed 6 bases at V and 6 bases at J, with 6 bases between. The CDR3 totals 11 residues. Per germline, CDR1 LNHDA and CDR2 SQIVND (reference sequence). DNA for the CDR3: TGTGCCAGTAGAGAGGCCAATGAGCAGTTCTTC. Its translation is CASREANEQFF.

This clone has more than one count but fewer than ten. This rearrangement joins TRBV30 to TRBJ2-2, with 8 bases lining up with TRBD2. Germline CDR1 reads GTSNPN; CDR2 reads SVGIG (reference sequence). CDR3 length: 15 residues. The trim removed 2 bases at V and 2 bases at J, leaving 4 bases unmatched. CDR3 residues: CAWSFRGGNTGELFF. CDR3 in DNA: TGTGCCTGGAGTTTTCGGGGGGGCAACACCGGGGAGCTGTTTTTT.

The chain combines TRBV10-3 with TRBJ2-1; 10 bases align to TRBD2. V shed 9 bases and J 10 bases; nucleotides not matched to a gene: 6. Germline loops: CDR1 ENHRY, CDR2 SYGVKD. This CDR3 is 12 amino acids long. As DNA, the CDR3 is TGTGCCATTTCTAGCGGGAGTTGGGAGCAGTTCTTC. It encodes CAISSGSWEQFF.

The J gene is TRBJ1-4, the V gene TRBV5-1; D may be TRBD1 (5 bases). The V end lost 6 bases, the J end lost 0 bases, and 12 bases lay between the germline ends. Germline CDR1 SGHRS, CDR2 YFSETQ. The length of the CDR3 is 15 residues. The CDR3 sequence is CASNQGFSTNEKLFF. CDR3 coding DNA: TGCGCCAGCAACCAGGGCTTCTCAACTAATGAAAAACTGTTTTTT.

The V and J genes are TRBV29-1 and TRBJ2-1; TRBD2 matches 10 bases. This CDR3 comprises 15 residues. V lost 7 bases to trimming and J lost 4 bases; unmatched junction nucleotides: 10. Per the germline V gene, CDR1 is SQVTM and CDR2 is ANQGSEA. The CDR3 nucleotides read TGCAGCGCCCACGTCGGGACTAGCGAATACAATGAGCAGTTCTTC. Its translation is CSAHVGTSEYNEQFF.

The chain has TRBV7-2 and TRBJ2-2, with D possibly TRBD2 on 6 matching bases. This CDR3 spans 15 amino acids. Trimming took off 5 bases at V and 6 bases at J, with 16 bases between the two ends. Germline V CDR1 and CDR2: SGHTA, FQGNSA. The CDR3 reads CASSTGTGRSGELFF. CDR3 bases: TGTGCCAGCAGCACCGGGACGGGGAGGTCCGGGGAGCTGTTTTTT. Full variable domain (rest looked up from reference TRBV7-2 and TRBJ2-2): GAGVSQSPSNKVTEKGKDVELRCDPISGHTALYWYRQSLGQGLEFLIYFQGNSAPDKSGLPSDRFSAERTGGSVSTLTIQRTQQEDSAVYLCASSTGTGRSGELFFGEGSRLTVL.

The V gene is TRBV6-5, the J gene TRBJ1-2, with D perhaps matching TRBD1 (6 bases). Germline assignment: CDR1 MNHEY and CDR2 SVGAGI. This CDR3 spans 14 amino acids. Trimming took off 5 bases at V and 5 bases at J, with 15 bases between the two ends. This chain's CDR3 is CASSRDGGQYGYTF. DNA for the CDR3: TGTGCCAGCAGTCGAGATGGAGGACAGTATGGCTACACCTTC.

This rearrangement joins TRBV6-5 to TRBJ2-4, with TRBD2 matching 7 bases. The V gene's germline CDR1 is MNHEY and CDR2 SVGAGI. The CDR3 runs 13 residues. With V trimmed by 6 bases and J by 6 bases, 5 bases remained unmatched. As DNA, the CDR3 is TGTGCCAGCAGCCTCCCGGGGGGAAACATTCAGTACTTC. Translation gives CASSLPGGNIQYF.

This clone was recorded a few times. This chain uses TRBV5-6 with TRBJ1-2; D unclear. V was pared by 4 bases and J by 4 bases, with 11 bases between. There are 13 residues in the CDR3. The germline CDR1 and CDR2 sequences are SGHDT and YYEEEE. Here the CDR3 reads CASSALEFYGYTF. CDR3 coding DNA: TGTGCCAGCAGCGCCCTGGAGTTCTATGGCTACACCTTC.

The CDR3 DNA reads as TGTGCCAGCAGCACCCGGGACAGGAATTACAATGAGCAGTTCTTC. Its protein product is CASSTRDRNYNEQFF. This chain joins TRBV7-9 and TRBJ2-1; 8 bases map to TRBD1. J lost 4 bases, V lost 5 bases, and 7 bases had no gene match. The CDR3 totals 15 residues. CDR1 SEHNR and CDR2 FQNEAQ come from the germline V gene (reference sequence).

About this clone itself: The same CDR3 also results from other DNA sequences found in this sample. The rearrangement uses TRBV19 and TRBJ2-7, with TRBD2 matching over 8 bases. Germline CDR1 and CDR2: LNHDA and SQIVND (reference sequence). The length of the CDR3 is 15 residues. J gave up 0 bases and V 5 bases, and 6 bases lay outside the gene matches. CDR3: CASSPRGLGSYEQYF. The CDR3 DNA sequence: TGTGCCAGTAGTCCGCGGGGACTAGGCTCCTACGAGCAGTACTTC.

The chain recombines TRBV5-1 with TRBJ1-1; D might be TRBD1 (6 bases). CDR1 and CDR2 (germline): SGHRS, YFSETQ. The CDR3 loop spans 15 amino acids. The V end was cut by 2 bases, the J end by 4 bases, with 15 bases between. Here the CDR3 reads CASSFSGARGTEAFF. DNA of the CDR3: TGCGCCAGCAGCTTCTCAGGGGCCCGAGGCACTGAAGCTTTCTTT.

This chain uses TRBV30 with TRBJ2-1, with 9 nucleotides matching TRBD1. Germline CDR1 and CDR2: GTSNPN and SVGIG (reference sequence). The CDR3 has 16 amino acids. V lost 5 bases to trimming and J lost 9 bases; unmatched junction nucleotides: 17. The CDR3 nucleotides are TGTGCCTGGGCTAGGACCTTAGGGACAGGGAAGGGTGAGCAGTTCTTC. Translation: CAWARTLGTGKGEQFF.

As regards this clone: This specimen includes other DNA sequences encoding the same CDR3. The chain joins TRBV18 to TRBJ1-1, with 7 bases identical to TRBD1. The CDR3 loop spans 15 amino acids. From germline, CDR1 is KGHSH and CDR2 LQKENI. V shed 3 bases, J shed 5 bases, and the junction held 9 bases outside the gene matches. CDR3 amino acids: CASSPPTGKGTEAFF. CDR3 nucleotide sequence: TGTGCCAGCTCACCCCCGACAGGGAAGGGGACTGAAGCTTTCTTT.